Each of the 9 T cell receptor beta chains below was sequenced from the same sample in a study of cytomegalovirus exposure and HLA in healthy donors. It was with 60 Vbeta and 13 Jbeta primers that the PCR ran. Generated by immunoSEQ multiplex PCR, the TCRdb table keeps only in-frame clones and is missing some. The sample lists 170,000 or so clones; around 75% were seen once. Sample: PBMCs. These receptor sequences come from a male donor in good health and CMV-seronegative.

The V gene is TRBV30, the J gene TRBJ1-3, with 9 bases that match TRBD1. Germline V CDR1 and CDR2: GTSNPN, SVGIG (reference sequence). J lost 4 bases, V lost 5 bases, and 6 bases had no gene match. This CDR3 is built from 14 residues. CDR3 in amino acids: CAWQTGGRGNTIYF. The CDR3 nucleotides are TGTGCCTGGCAAACAGGGGGCCGGGGAAACACCATATATTTT.

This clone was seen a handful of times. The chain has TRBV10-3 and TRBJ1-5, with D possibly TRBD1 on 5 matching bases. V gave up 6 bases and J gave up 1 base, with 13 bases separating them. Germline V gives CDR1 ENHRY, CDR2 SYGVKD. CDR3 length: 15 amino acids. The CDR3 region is CAIRRTLDSNQPQHF. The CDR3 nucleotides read TGTGCCATCAGAAGGACATTGGACAGCAATCAGCCCCAGCATTTT.

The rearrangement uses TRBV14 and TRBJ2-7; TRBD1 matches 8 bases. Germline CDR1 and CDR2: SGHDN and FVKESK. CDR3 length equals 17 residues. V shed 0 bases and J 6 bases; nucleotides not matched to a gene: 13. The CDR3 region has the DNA TGTGCCAGCAGCCAAGAGGTTTCGGGCAGGGGGCTTAGCGAGCAGTACTTC. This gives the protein CASSQEVSGRGLSEQYF.

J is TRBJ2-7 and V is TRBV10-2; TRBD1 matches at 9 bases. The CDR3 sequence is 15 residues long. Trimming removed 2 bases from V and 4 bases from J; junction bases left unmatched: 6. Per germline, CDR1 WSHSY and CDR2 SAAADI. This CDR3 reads CASSEAGTGTYEQYF. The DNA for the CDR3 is TGCGCCAGCAGTGAGGCCGGGACAGGGACTTACGAGCAGTACTTC.

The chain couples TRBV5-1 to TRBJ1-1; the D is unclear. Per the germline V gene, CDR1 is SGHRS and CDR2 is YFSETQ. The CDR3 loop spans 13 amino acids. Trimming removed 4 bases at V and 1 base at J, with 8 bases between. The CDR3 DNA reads TGCGCCAGCAGCGGGCAACCGAACACTGAAGCTTTCTTT. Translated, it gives CASSGQPNTEAFF.

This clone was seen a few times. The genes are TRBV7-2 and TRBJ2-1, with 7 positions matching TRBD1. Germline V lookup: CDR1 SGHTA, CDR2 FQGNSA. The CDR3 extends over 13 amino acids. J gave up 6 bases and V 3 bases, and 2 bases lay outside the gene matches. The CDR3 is CASSFSGGNEQFF. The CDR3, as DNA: TGTGCCAGCAGCTTCTCAGGGGGCAATGAGCAGTTCTTC.

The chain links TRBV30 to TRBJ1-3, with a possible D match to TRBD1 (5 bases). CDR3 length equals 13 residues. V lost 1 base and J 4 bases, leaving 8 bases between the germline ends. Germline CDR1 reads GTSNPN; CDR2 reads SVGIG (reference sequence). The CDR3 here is CAWSAGHGNTIYF. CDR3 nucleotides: TGTGCCTGGAGTGCAGGACACGGAAACACCATATATTTT.

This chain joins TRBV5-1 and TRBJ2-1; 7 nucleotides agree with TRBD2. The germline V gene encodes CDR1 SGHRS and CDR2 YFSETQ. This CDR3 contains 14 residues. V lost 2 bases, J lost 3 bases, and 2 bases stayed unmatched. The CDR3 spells CASSLTSDYNEQFF. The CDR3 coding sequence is TGCGCCAGCAGCTTAACTAGCGACTACAATGAGCAGTTCTTC.

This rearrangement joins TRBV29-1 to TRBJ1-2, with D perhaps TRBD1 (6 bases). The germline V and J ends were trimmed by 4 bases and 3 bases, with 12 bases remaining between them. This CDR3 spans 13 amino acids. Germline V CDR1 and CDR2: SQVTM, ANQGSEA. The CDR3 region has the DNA TGCAGCGTTGCAGGGGAAACCTACTATGGCTACACCTTC. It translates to CSVAGETYYGYTF.